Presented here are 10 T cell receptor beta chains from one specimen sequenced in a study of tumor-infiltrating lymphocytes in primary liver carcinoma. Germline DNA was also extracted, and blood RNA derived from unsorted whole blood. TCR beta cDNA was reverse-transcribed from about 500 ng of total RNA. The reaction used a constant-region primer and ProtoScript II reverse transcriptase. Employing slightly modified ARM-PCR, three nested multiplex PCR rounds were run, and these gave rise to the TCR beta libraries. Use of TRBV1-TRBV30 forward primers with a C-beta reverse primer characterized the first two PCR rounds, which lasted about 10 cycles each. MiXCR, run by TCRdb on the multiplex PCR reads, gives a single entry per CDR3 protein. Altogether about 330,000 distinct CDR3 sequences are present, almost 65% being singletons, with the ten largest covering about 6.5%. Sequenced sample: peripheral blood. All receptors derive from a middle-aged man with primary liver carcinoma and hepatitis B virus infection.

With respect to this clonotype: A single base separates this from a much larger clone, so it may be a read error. CDR3: CSVGDGAKQFF. In DNA form, the CDR3 reads TGCAGCGTTGGGGACGGAGCAAAGCAGTTCTTC. This chain joins TRBV29-1 and TRBJ2-1; D possibly matches TRBD1 or TRBD2 (5 bases each). Trimming pared 4 bases from V and 11 bases from J, leaving 12 bases between. There are 11 residues in the CDR3. Looked up from germline, CDR1 is SQVTM and CDR2 is ANQGSEA.

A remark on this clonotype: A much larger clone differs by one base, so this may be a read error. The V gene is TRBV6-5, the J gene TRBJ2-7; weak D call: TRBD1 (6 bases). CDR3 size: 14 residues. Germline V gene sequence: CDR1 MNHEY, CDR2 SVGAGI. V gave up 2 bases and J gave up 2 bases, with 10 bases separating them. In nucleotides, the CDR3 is TGTGCCAGCAGTTACACGAGGGACACCTACGAGCAGTACTTC. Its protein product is CASSYTRDTYEQYF.

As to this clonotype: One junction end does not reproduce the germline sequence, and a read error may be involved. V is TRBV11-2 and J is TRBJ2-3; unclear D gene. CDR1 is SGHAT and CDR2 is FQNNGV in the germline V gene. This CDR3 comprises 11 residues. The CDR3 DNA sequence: TGTGCCAACAACCAGCAAGATACTCAGTATTTT. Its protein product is CANNQQDTQYF.

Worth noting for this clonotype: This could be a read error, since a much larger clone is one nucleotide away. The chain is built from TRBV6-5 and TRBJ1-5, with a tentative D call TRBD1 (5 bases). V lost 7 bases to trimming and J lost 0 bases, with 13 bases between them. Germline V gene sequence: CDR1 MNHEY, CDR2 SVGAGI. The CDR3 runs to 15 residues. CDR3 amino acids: CASIRGRDSNQPQHF. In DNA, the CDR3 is TGTGCCAGCATCCGGGGACGGGATAGCAATCAGCCCCAGCATTTT.

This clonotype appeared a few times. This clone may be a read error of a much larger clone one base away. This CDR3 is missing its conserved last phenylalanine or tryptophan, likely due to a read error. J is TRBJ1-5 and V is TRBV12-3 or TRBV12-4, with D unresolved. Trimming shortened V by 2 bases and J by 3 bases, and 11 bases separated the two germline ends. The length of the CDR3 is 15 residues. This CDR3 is CASSLTDGINQPQHL. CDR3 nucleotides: TGTGCCAGCAGTTTAACTGACGGTATCAATCAGCCCCAGCATCTT.

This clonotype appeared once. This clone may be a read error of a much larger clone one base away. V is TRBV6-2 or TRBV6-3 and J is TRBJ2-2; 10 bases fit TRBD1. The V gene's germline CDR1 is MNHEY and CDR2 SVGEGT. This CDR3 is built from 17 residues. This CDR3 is CVSSRGRRQGAGGELFF. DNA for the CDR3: TGTGTCAGCAGCCGAGGGCGAAGACAGGGGGCAGGCGGGGAGCTGTTTTTT.

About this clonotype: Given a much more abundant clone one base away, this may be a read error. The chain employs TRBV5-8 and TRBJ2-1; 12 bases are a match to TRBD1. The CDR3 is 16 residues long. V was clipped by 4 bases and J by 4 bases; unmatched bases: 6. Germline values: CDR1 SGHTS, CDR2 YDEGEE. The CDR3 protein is CASSGGTGGTYNEQFF. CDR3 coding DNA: TGTGCCAGCAGCGGCGGGACAGGGGGCACATACAATGAGCAGTTCTTC.

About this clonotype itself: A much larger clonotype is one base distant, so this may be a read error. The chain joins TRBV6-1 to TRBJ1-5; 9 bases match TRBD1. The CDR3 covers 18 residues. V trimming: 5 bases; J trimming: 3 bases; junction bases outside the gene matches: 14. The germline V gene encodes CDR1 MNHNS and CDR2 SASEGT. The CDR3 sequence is CASSKDRGLSRPNQPQHF. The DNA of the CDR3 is TGTGCCAGCAGTAAGGACAGGGGTTTAAGTAGGCCCAATCAGCCCCAGCATTTT.

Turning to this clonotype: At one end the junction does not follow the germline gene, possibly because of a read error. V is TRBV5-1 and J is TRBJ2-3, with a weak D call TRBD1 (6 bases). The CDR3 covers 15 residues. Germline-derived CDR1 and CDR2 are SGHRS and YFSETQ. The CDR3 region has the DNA TGCTCCAGCAGCGAGGGGACACCAAGCACAGATACGCAGTATTTT. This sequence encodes CSSSEGTPSTDTQYF.

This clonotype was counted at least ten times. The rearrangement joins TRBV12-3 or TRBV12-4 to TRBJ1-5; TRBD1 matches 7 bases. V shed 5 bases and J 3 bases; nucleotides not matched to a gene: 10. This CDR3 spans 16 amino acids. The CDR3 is CASSPRDSRINQPQHF. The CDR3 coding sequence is TGTGCCAGCAGTCCCAGGGACAGCCGAATCAATCAGCCCCAGCATTTT.